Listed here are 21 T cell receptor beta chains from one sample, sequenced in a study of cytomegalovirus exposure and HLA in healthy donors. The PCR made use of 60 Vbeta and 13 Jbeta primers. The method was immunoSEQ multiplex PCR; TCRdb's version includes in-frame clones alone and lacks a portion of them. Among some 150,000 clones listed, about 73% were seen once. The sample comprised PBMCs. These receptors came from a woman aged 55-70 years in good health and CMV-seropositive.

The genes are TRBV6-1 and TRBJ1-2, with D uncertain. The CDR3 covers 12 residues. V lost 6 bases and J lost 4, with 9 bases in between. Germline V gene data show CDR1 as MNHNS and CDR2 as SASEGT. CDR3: CASSASGYGYTF. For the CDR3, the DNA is TGTGCCAGCAGCGCCTCGGGCTATGGCTACACCTTC.

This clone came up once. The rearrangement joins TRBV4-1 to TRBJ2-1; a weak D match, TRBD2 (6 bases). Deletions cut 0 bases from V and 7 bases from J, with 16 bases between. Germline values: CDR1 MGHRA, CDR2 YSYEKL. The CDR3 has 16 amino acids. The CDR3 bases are TGCGCCAGCAGCCAAGATGGAGGGAGGATGGGAAATGAGCAGTTCTTC. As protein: CASSQDGGRMGNEQFF.

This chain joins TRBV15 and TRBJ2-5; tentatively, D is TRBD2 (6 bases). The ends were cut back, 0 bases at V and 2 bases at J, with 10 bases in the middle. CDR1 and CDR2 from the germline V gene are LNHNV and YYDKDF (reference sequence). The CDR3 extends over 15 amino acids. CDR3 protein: CATSRDPGTQETQYF. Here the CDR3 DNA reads TGTGCCACCAGCAGAGATCCGGGGACTCAAGAGACCCAGTACTTC. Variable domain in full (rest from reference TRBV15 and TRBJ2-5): DAMVIQNPRYQVTQFGKPVTLSCSQTLNHNVMYWYQQKSSQAPKLLFHYYDKDFNNEADTPDNFQSRRPNTSFCFLDIRSPGLGDTAMYLCATSRDPGTQETQYFGPGTRLLVL.

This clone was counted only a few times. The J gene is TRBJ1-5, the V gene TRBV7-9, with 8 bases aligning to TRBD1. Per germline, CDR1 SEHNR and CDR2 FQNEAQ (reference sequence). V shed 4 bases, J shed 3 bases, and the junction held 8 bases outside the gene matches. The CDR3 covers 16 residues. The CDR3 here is CASSSRGRGNNQPQHF. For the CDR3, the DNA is TGTGCCAGCAGCTCCAGGGGGCGAGGGAACAATCAGCCCCAGCATTTT.

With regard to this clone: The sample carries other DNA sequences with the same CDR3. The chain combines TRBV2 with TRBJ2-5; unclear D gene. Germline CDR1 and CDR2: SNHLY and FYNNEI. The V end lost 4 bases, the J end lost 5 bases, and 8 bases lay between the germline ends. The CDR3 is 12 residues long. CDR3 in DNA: TGTGCCAGCAGTGTTCGGGTGGAGACCCAGTACTTC. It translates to CASSVRVETQYF.

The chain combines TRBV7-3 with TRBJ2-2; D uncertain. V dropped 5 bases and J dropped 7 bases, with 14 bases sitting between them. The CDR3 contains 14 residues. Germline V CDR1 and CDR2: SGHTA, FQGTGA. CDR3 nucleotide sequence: TGTGCCAGCAGCCCAGTCCCAGCAGGCGGGGAGCTGTTTTTT. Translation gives CASSPVPAGGELFF. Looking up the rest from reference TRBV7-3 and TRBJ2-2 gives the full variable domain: GAGVSQTPSNKVTEKGKYVELRCDPISGHTALYWYRQSLGQGPEFLIYFQGTGAADDSGLPNDRFFAVRPEGSVSTLKIQRTERGDSAVYLCASSPVPAGGELFFGEGSRLTVL.

The CDR3 DNA follows: TGCGCCAGCAGCTTTGGAGGCTCCGCCAACACCGGGGAGCTGTTTTTT. Its translation: CASSFGGSANTGELFF. The V gene is TRBV5-1, the J gene TRBJ2-2, with D possibly TRBD2 on 5 matching bases. CDR3 length: 16 residues. Looked up from germline, CDR1 is SGHRS and CDR2 is YFSETQ. Trimming took 2 bases from V and 2 from J, leaving 13 bases between them.

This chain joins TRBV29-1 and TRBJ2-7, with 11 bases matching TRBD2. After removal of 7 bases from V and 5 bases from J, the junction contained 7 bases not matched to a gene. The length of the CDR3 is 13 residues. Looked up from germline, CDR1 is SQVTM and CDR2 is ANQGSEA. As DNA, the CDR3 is TGCAGCGCCGTCACTAGCGGGAGAAACGAGCAGTACTTC. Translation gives CSAVTSGRNEQYF.

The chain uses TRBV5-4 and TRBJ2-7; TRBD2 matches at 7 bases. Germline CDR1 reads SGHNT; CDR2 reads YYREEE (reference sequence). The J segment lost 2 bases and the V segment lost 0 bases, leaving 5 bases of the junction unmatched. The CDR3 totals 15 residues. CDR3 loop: CASSLEFGTTYEQYF. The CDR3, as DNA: TGTGCCAGCAGCTTGGAATTCGGGACTACCTACGAGCAGTACTTC.

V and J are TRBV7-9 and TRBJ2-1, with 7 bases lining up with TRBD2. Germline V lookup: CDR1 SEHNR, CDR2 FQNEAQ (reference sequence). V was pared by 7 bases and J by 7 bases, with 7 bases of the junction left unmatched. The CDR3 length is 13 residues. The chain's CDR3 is CASNIGRTNEQFF. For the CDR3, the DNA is TGTGCCAGCAACATCGGGAGGACTAATGAGCAGTTCTTC. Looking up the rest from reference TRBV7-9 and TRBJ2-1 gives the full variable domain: DTGVSQNPRHKITKRGQNVTFRCDPISEHNRLYWYRQTLGQGPEFLTYFQNEAQLEKSRLLSDRFSAERPKGSFSTLEIQRTEQGDSAMYLCASNIGRTNEQFFGPGTRLTVL.

The CDR3 DNA reads TGTGCCAGCAGTGAAGCGCCCCGAGGGGGCGGCTACACCTTC. The encoded protein is CASSEAPRGGGYTF. The chain links TRBV6-1 to TRBJ1-2, with 7 bases aligning to TRBD1. Germline loops: CDR1 MNHNS, CDR2 SASEGT. Losses at the gene ends were 0 bases for V and 8 bases for J; bases not matched to a gene: 6. CDR3 length: 14 amino acids.

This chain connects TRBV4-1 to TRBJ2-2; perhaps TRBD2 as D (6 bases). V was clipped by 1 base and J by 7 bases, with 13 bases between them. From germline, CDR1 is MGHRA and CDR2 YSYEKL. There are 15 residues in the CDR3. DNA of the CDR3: TGCGCCAGCAGCCAAGCCCGGGGGAGTGGCGGGGAGCTGTTTTTT. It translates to CASSQARGSGGELFF.

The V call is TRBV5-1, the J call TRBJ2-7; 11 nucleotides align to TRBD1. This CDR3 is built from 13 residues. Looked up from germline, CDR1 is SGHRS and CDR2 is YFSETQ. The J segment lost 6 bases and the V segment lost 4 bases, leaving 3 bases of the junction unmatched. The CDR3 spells CASSPGTGGEQYF. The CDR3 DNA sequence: TGCGCCAGCAGCCCCGGGACAGGGGGCGAGCAGTACTTC.

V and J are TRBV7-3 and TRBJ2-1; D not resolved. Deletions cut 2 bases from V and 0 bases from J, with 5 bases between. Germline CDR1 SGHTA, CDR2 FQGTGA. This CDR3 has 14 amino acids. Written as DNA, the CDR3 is TGTGCCAGCAGCTTAGGTAGCTCCTACAATGAGCAGTTCTTC. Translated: CASSLGSSYNEQFF.

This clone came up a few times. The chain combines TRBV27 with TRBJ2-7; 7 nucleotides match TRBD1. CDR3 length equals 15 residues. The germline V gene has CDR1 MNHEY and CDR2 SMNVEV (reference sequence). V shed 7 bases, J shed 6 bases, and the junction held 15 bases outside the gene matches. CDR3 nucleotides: TGTGCCAGCAACAAAGGGACAGCCGCTATCTCCGAGCAGTACTTC. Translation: CASNKGTAAISEQYF.

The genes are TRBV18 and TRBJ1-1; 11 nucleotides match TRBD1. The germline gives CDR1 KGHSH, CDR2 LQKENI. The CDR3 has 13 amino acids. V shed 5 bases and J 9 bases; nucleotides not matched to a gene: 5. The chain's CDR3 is CASSTGTGGQAFF. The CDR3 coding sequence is TGTGCCAGCTCAACCGGGACAGGGGGACAAGCTTTCTTT.

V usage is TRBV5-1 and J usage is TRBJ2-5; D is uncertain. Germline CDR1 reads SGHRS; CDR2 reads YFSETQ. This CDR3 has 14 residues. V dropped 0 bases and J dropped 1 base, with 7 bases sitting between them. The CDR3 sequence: CASSLGISQETQYF. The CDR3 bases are TGCGCCAGCAGCTTGGGTATCTCCCAAGAGACCCAGTACTTC. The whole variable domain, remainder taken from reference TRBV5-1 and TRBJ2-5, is KAGVTQTPRYLIKTRGQQVTLSCSPISGHRSVSWYQQTPGQGLQFLFEYFSETQRNKGNFPGRFSGRQFSNSRSEMNVSTLELGDSALYLCASSLGISQETQYFGPGTRLLVL.

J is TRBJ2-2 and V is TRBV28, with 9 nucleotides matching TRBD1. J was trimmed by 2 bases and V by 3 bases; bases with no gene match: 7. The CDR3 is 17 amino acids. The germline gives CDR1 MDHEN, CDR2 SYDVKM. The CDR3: CASSFGGTGSNTGELFF. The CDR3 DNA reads TGTGCCAGCAGTTTTGGGGGGACAGGGTCAAACACCGGGGAGCTGTTTTTT.

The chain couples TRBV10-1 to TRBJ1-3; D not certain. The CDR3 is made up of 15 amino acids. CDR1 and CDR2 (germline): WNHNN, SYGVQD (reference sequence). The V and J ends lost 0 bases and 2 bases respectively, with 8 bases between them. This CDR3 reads CASSESSGAGNTIYF. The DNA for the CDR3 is TGCGCCAGCAGTGAGTCTTCGGGAGCTGGAAACACCATATATTTT.

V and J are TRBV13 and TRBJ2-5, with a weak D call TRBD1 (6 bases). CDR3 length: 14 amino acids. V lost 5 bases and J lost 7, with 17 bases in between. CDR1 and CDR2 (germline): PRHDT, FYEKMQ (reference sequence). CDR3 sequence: CASSQLQGKGTQYF. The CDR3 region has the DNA TGTGCCAGCAGCCAACTTCAGGGGAAAGGGACCCAGTACTTC.

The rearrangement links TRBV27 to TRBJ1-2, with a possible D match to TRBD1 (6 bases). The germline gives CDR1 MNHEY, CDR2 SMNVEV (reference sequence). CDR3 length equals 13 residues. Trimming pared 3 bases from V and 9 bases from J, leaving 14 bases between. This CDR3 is CASSFAGALSYTF. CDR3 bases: TGTGCCAGCAGTTTTGCGGGGGCTCTGAGCTACACCTTC.